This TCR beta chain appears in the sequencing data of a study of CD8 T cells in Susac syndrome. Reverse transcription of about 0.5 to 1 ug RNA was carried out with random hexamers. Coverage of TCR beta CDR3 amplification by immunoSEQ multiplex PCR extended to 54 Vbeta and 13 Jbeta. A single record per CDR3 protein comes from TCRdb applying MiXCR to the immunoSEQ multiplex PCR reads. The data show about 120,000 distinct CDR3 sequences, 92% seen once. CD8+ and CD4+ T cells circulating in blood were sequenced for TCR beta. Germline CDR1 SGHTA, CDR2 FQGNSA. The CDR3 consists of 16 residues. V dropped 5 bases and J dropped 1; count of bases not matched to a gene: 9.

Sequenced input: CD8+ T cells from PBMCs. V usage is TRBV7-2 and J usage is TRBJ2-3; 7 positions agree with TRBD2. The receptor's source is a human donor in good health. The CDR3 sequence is CASSLQPSGRTDTQYF. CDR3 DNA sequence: TGTGCCAGCAGCCTTCAACCTAGCGGCCGCACAGATACGCAGTATTTT.